The rows below give T cell receptor beta chains drawn from one sample of a study of breast tumors, draining lymph nodes, adjacent tissues. TCRdb ran MiXCR on the multiplex PCR reads and lists one entry per CDR3 protein. The sample gives roughly 70,000 distinct CDR3 sequences, roughly 44% of which show up once; 8.4% is in the top ten. The sample comprised breast tumor tissue. The receptors were sampled from a female donor with breast cancer. Some clones in this sample may be carry-over from other donors' samples. CDR3s include the opening cysteine and the closing phenylalanine or tryptophan. The D gene is left open where the match is weak. Expanded clones are given a class, and other clones once, few, many or no size at all.

cdr3_aa: CASRKAPGGRDTEAFF
cdr3_nt: TGTGCCAGCAGGAAGGCCCCAGGAGGGAGGGACACTGAAGCTTTCTTT
clone_size: few
cdr3_length: 16
v_call: TRBV6-6
d_call: -
j_call: TRBJ1-1

cdr3_aa: CASSPPPGGKETQYF
cdr3_nt: TGTGCCAGCTCACCACCTCCAGGTGGCAAAGAGACCCAGTACTTC
clone_size: many
cdr3_length: 15
v_call: TRBV18
d_call: -
j_call: TRBJ2-5

cdr3_aa: CASSFQGQPQHF
cdr3_nt: TGTGCCAGCAGCTTTCAGGGGCAGCCCCAGCATTTT
clone_size: -
cdr3_length: 12
v_call: TRBV7-8
d_call: -
j_call: TRBJ1-5

cdr3_aa: CSVVQLAGVTDTQYF
cdr3_nt: TGCAGCGTTGTCCAGTTAGCGGGAGTTACAGATACGCAGTATTTT
clone_size: -
cdr3_length: 15
v_call: TRBV29-1
d_call: TRBD2
j_call: TRBJ2-3

cdr3_aa: CSVDGVVGDEQYF
cdr3_nt: TGCAGCGTTGACGGGGTCGTGGGAGACGAGCAGTACTTC
clone_size: many
cdr3_length: 13
v_call: TRBV29-1
d_call: -
j_call: TRBJ2-7

cdr3_aa: CASSELGGQETQYF
cdr3_nt: TGTGCCAGCAGTGAACTCGGGGGGCAAGAGACCCAGTACTTC
clone_size: many
cdr3_length: 14
v_call: TRBV2
d_call: TRBD2
j_call: TRBJ2-5

cdr3_aa: CASTDAGGGETQYF
cdr3_nt: TGTGCCAGCACCGACGCCGGGGGGGGAGAGACCCAGTACTTC
clone_size: medium-sized
cdr3_length: 14
v_call: TRBV7-9
d_call: TRBD2
j_call: TRBJ2-5

cdr3_aa: CASSLGGLVTDTQYF
cdr3_nt: TGTGCCAGCAGTCTAGGGGGGCTCGTCACAGATACGCAGTATTTT
clone_size: -
cdr3_length: 15
v_call: TRBV2
d_call: -
j_call: TRBJ2-3

cdr3_aa: CSARGGEYVWGQETQYF
cdr3_nt: TGCAGTGCTAGAGGGGGGGAGTACGTGTGGGGACAAGAGACCCAGTACTTC
clone_size: many
cdr3_length: 17
v_call: TRBV20-1
d_call: -
j_call: TRBJ2-5

cdr3_aa: CASSLGTGSNEKLFF
cdr3_nt: TGTGCCAGCAGTTTAGGGACAGGGAGTAATGAAAAACTGTTTTTT
clone_size: -
cdr3_length: 15
v_call: TRBV12-3/TRBV12-4
d_call: TRBD1
j_call: TRBJ1-4

cdr3_aa: CATSDPGRGLYEQYF
cdr3_nt: TGTGCCACCAGTGACCCCGGCAGGGGACTCTACGAGCAGTACTTC
clone_size: many
cdr3_length: 15
v_call: TRBV24-1
d_call: -
j_call: TRBJ2-7

cdr3_aa: CASSSRTARETQYF
cdr3_nt: TGTGCCAGCAGCAGTCGGACAGCGCGGGAGACCCAGTACTTC
clone_size: many
cdr3_length: 14
v_call: TRBV7-2
d_call: -
j_call: TRBJ2-5